The present T cell receptor beta chain was sequenced within a study of CD8+ T cells in alopecia areata. The authors extracted RNA and reverse transcribed it into cDNA as the sequencing template. TCRdb keeps only in-frame clones here, not all; method: immunoSEQ multiplex PCR. This sample has 140,000 to 150,000 clones, with 62% found just once. CD4+ and CD8+ T cells were sorted from PBMCs. General study results and limits: The study found higher clonality in lesional than normal scalp, especially in alopecia totalis/universalis.

Remarks on this clone: Its matching antigen is unknown.

The CDR3 is 16 residues long. V lost 2 bases, J lost 4 bases, and 7 bases stayed unmatched. The germline gives CDR1 SGHRS, CDR2 YFSETQ. Input material: CD8+ T cells sorted from blood. This receptor was identified in a human donor in good health. The V and J genes are TRBV5-1 and TRBJ2-1; 9 bases fit TRBD2. In nucleotides, the CDR3 is TGCGCCAGCAGCTTTAGCGGGAGCATAAGATACAATGAGCAGTTCTTC. It is translated as CASSFSGSIRYNEQFF.